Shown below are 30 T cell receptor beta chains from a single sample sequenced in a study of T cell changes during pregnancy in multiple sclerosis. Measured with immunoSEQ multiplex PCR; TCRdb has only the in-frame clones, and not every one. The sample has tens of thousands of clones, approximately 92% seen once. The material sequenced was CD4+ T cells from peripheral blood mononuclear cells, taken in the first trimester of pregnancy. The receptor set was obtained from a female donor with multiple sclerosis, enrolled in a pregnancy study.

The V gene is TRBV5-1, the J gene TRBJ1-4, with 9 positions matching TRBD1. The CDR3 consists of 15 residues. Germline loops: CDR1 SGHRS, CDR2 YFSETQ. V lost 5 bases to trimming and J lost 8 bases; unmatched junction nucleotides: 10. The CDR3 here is CASRPQGQGWEKLFF. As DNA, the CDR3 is TGCGCCAGCAGGCCCCAAGGACAGGGGTGGGAAAAACTGTTTTTT.

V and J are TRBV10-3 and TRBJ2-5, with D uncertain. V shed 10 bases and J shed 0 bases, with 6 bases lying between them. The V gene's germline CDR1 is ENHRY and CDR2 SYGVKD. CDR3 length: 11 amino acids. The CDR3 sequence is CATGYQETQYF. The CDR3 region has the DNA TGTGCCACCGGGTACCAAGAGACCCAGTACTTC.

CDR3 nucleotide sequence: TGTGCCAGCAGCTTGGCTCCGGGGGGGGAGACCCAGTACTTC. It specifies CASSLAPGGETQYF. This chain joins TRBV5-4 and TRBJ2-5; TRBD2 agrees at 8 bases. Germline values: CDR1 SGHNT, CDR2 YYREEE (reference sequence). Losses at the gene ends were 0 bases for V and 5 bases for J; bases not matched to a gene: 3. The CDR3 totals 14 residues. The full variable domain, completed using reference TRBV5-4 and TRBJ2-5, is ETGVTQSPTHLIKTRGQQVTLRCSSQSGHNTVSWYQQALGQGPQFIFQYYREEENGRGNFPPRFSGLQFPNYSSELNVNALELDDSALYLCASSLAPGGETQYFGPGTRLLVL.

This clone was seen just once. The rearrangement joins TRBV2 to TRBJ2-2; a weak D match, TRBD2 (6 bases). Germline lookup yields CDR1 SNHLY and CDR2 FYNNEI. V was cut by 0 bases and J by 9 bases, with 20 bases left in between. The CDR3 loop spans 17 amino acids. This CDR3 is CASSEAPIGRLWRELFF. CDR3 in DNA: TGTGCCAGCAGTGAAGCGCCCATAGGGAGGCTGTGGAGGGAGCTGTTTTTT.

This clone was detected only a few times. This chain's CDR3 is CASSLTDNQPQHF. The CDR3 DNA is TGTGCCAGCAGTTTGACAGACAATCAGCCCCAGCATTTT. This chain uses TRBV6-5 with TRBJ1-5, with D maybe TRBD1 (5 bases). The CDR3 has 13 residues. The V and J ends lost 4 bases and 3 bases respectively, with 7 bases between them. Per germline, CDR1 MNHEY and CDR2 SVGAGI.

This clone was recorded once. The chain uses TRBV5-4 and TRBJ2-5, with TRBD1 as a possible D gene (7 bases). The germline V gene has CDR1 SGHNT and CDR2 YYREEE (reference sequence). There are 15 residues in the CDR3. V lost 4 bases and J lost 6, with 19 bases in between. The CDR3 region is CASSVSRGEKKTQYF. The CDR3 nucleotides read TGTGCCAGCAGCGTGTCCAGGGGGGAGAAGAAGACCCAGTACTTC. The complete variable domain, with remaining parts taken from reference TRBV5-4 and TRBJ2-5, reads ETGVTQSPTHLIKTRGQQVTLRCSSQSGHNTVSWYQQALGQGPQFIFQYYREEENGRGNFPPRFSGLQFPNYSSELNVNALELDDSALYLCASSVSRGEKKTQYFGPGTRLLVL.

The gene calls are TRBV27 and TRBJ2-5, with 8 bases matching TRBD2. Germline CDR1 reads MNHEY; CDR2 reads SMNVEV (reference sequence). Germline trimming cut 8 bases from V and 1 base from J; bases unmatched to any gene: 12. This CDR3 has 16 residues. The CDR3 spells CASGGTRFFRQETQYF. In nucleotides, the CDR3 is TGTGCCAGCGGGGGGACTAGATTTTTTCGCCAAGAGACCCAGTACTTC.

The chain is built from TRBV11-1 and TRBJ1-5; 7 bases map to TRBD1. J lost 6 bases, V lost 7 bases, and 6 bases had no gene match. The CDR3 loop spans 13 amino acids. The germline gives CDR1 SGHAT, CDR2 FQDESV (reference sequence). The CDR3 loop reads CASNPQGSQPQHF. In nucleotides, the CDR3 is TGTGCCAGCAACCCACAGGGGAGTCAGCCCCAGCATTTT.

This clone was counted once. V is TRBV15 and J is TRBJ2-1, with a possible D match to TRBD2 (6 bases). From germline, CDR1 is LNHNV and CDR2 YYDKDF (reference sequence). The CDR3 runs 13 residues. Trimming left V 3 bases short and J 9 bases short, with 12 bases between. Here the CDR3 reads CATSRAGLREQFF. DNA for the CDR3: TGTGCCACCAGCAGGGCGGGACTCCGTGAGCAGTTCTTC.

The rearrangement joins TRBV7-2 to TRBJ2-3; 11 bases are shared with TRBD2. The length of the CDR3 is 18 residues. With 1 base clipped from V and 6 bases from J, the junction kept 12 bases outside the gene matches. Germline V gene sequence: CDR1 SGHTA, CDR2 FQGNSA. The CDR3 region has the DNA TGTGCCAGCAGCTTAGATAACGGTAGCGGGAGGGCCGCGGATACGCAGTATTTT. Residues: CASSLDNGSGRAADTQYF.

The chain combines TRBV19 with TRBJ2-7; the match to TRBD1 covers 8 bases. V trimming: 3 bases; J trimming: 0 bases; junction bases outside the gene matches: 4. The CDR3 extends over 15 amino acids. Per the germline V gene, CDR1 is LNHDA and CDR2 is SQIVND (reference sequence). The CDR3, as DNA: TGTGCCAGTAGTATTCAAGGGACAGGCTCCTACGAGCAGTACTTC. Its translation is CASSIQGTGSYEQYF.

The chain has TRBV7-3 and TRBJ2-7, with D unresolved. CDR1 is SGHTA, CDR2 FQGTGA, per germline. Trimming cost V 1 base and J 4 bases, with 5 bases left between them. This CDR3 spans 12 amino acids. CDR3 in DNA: TGTGCCAGCAGCTTAAACGGTTACGAGCAGTACTTC. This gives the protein CASSLNGYEQYF.

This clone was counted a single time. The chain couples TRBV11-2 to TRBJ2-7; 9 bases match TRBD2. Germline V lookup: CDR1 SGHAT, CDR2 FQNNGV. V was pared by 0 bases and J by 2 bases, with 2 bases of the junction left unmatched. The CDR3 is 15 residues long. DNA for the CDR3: TGTGCCAGCAGCTTAGAGAGCGGGGGGACCTACGAGCAGTACTTC. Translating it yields CASSLESGGTYEQYF.

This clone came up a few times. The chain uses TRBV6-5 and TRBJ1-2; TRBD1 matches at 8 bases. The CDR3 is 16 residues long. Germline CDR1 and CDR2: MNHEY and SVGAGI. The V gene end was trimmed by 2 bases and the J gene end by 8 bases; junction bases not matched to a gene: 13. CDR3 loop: CASSYGGQGNPGGYTF. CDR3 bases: TGTGCCAGCAGTTACGGAGGACAGGGAAACCCTGGGGGCTACACCTTC.

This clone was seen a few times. CDR3 sequence reads: CASKTGGGAEAFF. Written as DNA, the CDR3 is TGTGCCAGTAAGACCGGGGGTGGAGCTGAAGCTTTCTTT. This chain joins TRBV19 and TRBJ1-1, with D possibly TRBD1 on 5 matching bases. The CDR3 totals 13 residues. V gave up 7 bases and J gave up 6 bases, with 15 bases separating them. Germline loops: CDR1 LNHDA, CDR2 SQIVND (reference sequence).

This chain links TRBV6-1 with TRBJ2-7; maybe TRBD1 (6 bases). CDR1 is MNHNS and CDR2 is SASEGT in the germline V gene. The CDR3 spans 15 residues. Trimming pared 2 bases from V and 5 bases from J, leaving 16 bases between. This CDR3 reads CASSERGRGFNEQYF. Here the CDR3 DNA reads TGTGCCAGCAGTGAAAGGGGCAGGGGTTTCAACGAGCAGTACTTC.

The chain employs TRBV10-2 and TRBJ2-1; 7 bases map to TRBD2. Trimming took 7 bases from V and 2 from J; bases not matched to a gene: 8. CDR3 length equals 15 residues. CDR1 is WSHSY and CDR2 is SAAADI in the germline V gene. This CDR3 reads CASKSEGGPYNEQFF. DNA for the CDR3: TGCGCCAGCAAGTCTGAGGGAGGGCCCTACAATGAGCAGTTCTTC.

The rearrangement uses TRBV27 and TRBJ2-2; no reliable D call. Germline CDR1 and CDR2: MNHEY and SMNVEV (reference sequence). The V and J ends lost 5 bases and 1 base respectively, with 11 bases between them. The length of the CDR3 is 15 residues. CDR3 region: CASSPLGLNTGELFF. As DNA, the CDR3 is TGTGCCAGCAGTCCCTTGGGCTTGAACACCGGGGAGCTGTTTTTT.

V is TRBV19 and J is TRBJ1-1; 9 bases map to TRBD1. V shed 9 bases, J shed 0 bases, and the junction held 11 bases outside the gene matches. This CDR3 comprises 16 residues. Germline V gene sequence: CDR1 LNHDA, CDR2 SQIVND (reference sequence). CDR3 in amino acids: CASVPGQGLMNTEAFF. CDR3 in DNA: TGTGCCAGCGTCCCGGGACAGGGCCTAATGAACACTGAAGCTTTCTTT.

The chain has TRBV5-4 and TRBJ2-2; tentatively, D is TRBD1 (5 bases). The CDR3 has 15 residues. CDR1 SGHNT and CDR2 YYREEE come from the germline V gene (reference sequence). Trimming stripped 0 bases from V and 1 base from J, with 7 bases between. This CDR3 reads CASSLDRRNTGELFF. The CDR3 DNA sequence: TGTGCCAGCAGCTTGGACAGGAGGAACACCGGGGAGCTGTTTTTT.

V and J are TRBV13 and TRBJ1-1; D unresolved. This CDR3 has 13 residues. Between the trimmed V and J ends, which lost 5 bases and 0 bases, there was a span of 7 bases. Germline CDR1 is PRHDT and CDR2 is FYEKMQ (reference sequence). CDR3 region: CASSPYMNTEAFF. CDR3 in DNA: TGTGCCAGCAGCCCATACATGAACACTGAAGCTTTCTTT. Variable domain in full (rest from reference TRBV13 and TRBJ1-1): AAGVIQSPRHLIKEKRETATLKCYPIPRHDTVYWYQQGPGQDPQFLISFYEKMQSDKGSIPDRFSAQQFSDYHSELNMSSLELGDSALYFCASSPYMNTEAFFGQGTRLTVV.

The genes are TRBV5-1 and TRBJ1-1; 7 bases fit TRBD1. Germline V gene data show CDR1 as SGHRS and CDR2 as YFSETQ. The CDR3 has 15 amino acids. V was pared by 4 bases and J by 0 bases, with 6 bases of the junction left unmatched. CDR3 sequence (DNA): TGCGCCAGCAGCGGGTTGGGACAGTTGAACACTGAAGCTTTCTTT. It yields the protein CASSGLGQLNTEAFF.

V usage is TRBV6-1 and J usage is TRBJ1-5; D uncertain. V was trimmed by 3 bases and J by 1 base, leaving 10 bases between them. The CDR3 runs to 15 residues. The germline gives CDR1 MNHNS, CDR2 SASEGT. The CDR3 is CASSDPVSSNQPQHF. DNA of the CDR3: TGTGCCAGCAGTGACCCCGTCTCCAGCAATCAGCCCCAGCATTTT.

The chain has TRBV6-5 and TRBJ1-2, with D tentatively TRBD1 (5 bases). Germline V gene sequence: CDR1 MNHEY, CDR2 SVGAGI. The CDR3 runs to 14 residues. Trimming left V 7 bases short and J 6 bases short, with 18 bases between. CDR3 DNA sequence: TGTGCCAGCACCTTCCCGGGCAGGGCCGATGGCTACACCTTC. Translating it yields CASTFPGRADGYTF.

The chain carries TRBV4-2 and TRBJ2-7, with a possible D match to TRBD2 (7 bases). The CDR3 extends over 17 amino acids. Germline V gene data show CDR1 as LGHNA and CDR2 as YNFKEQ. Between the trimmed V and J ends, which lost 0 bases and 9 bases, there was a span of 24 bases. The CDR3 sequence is CASSQDLNRDYEEGQYF. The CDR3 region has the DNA TGTGCCAGCAGCCAAGATCTGAACAGGGACTACGAAGAGGGGCAGTACTTC.

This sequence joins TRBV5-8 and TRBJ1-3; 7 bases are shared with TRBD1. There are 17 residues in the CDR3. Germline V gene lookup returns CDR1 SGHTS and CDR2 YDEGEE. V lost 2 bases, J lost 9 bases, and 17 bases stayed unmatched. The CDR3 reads CASSFSGTAQFGATIYF. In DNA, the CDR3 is TGTGCCAGCAGCTTTTCCGGGACAGCCCAATTTGGGGCCACCATATATTTT.

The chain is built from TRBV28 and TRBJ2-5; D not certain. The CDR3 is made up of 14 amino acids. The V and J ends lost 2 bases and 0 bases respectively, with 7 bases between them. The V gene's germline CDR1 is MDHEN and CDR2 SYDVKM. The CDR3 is CASSLAGYQETQYF. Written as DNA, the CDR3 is TGTGCCAGCAGTTTAGCAGGCTACCAAGAGACCCAGTACTTC.

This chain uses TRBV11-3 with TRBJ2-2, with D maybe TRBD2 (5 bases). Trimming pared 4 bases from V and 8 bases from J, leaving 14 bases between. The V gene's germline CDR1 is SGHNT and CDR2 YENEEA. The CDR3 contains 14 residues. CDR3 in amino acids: CASSSGGPGGELFF. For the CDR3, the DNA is TGTGCCAGCAGCTCCGGTGGGCCGGGAGGGGAGCTGTTTTTT.

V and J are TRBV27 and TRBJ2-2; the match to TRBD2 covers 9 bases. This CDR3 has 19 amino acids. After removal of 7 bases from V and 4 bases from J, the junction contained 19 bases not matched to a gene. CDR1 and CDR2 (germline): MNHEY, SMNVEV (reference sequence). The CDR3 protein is CASTYRASGTNRGTGELFF. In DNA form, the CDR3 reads TGTGCCAGCACCTATCGGGCTAGCGGGACCAACAGGGGCACCGGGGAGCTGTTTTTT.

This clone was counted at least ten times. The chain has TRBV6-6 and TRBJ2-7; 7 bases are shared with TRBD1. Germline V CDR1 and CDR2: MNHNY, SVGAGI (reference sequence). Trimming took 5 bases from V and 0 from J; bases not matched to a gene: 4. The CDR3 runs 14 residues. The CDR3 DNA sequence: TGTGCCAGCAGTGCCGGGACAGCCTCCTACGAGCAGTACTTC. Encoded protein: CASSAGTASYEQYF.